This TCR beta chain appears in the sequencing data of a study of cytomegalovirus exposure and HLA in healthy donors. Healthy bone marrow donors made up the donor group. PCR employed 60 Vbeta and 13 Jbeta primers. Assay used: immunoSEQ multiplex PCR; TCRdb lists only in-frame clones, some missing. This sample yields 200,000 to 250,000 clones, of which approximately 78% are seen a single time; 2.7% belongs to the top ten. This CDR3 region has 14 residues. Germline CDR1 MNHNS, CDR2 SASEGT. Trimming shortened V by 6 bases and J by 0 bases, and 9 bases separated the two germline ends. Sequenced sample: PBMCs. The origin of this receptor is a woman aged 35 to 49 in good health and CMV-seronegative. V is TRBV6-1 and J is TRBJ1-5; the D is unclear. DNA for the CDR3: TGTGCCAGCAGGGAACAGTTTAGCAATCAGCCCCAGCATTTT. This encodes CASREQFSNQPQHF.